This record looks at one TCR beta chain sequence and its context. Its specificity is unknown. The CD4+ fraction was divided into a CD45RA+ naive subset and a CD45RA-negative memory subset. Data came from immunoSEQ multiplex PCR; TCRdb stores just in-frame clones and leaves some out. The data hold 950,000 to 1,300,000 clones, with more than 65% observed a single time. This specimen comes from a study of shared clonotypes between healthy human individuals. CDR1 is SNHLY and CDR2 is FYNNEI in the germline V gene. V gave up 5 bases and J gave up 6 bases, with 16 bases separating them. CDR3 length: 15 amino acids. Study observations and caveats: Sampling covered nothing but blood. Tissue TCR repertoires likely differ from those found in blood.

The sequence came from a man aged 18 to 30 in good health. Sequenced: memory CD4+ T cells sorted from blood. Subset of the sample: CD45RA-negative fraction. The chain employs TRBV2 and TRBJ2-2; D might be TRBD1 (7 bases). CDR3 bases: TGTGCCAGCAGTCGTCGTCAGGGGGGATCCGGGGAGCTGTTTTTT. Encoded protein: CASSRRQGGSGELFF.